Listed below are T cell receptor beta chains from one sample, sequenced in a study of blood T cell repertoires in COVID-19. Assay: immunoSEQ multiplex PCR; the TCRdb copy retains only in-frame clones and omits some. Here the sample spans about 150,000 clones, about 88% being singletons. The source material was peripheral blood. These receptors were collected from a woman aged 70-85 years with acute or convalescent COVID-19. Both conserved end residues are part of each CDR3. D genes are given only for firm matches. Clone sizes are given selectively: once, few, many, or a class where the clone is expanded.

clone size: NA; D gene: NA; V gene: TRBV4-1; J gene: TRBJ2-2; CDR3 DNA: TGCGCCAGCCGCCCGGGGGTCGCCGGGGAGCTGTTTTTT; CDR3 protein: CASRPGVAGELFF
clone size: NA; D gene: TRBD1; V gene: TRBV11-2; J gene: TRBJ2-7; CDR3 DNA: TGTGCCAGCAGCTTTCGGACAGGGACAGGCGAGCAGTACTTC; CDR3 protein: CASSFRTGTGEQYF
clone size: NA; D gene: TRBD2; V gene: TRBV6-2/TRBV6-3; J gene: TRBJ2-2; CDR3 DNA: TGTGCCAGCAGTGGCGGACTAGCGGGGGGGCCCGGGGAGCTGTTTTTT; CDR3 protein: CASSGGLAGGPGELFF
clone size: once; D gene: TRBD2; V gene: TRBV6-1; J gene: TRBJ2-1; CDR3 DNA: TGTGCCAGCAGTGATCAGTCCGGGGGGACCTACAATGAGCAGTTCTTC; CDR3 protein: CASSDQSGGTYNEQFF
clone size: NA; D gene: TRBD1; V gene: TRBV6-5; J gene: TRBJ1-2; CDR3 DNA: TGTGCCAGCAGTTCCCGGGACAGACCCTATGGCTACACCTTC; CDR3 protein: CASSSRDRPYGYTF
clone size: few; D gene: NA; V gene: TRBV18; J gene: TRBJ1-4; CDR3 DNA: TGTGCCAGCTCACCCTCCGCCCCTTCCAGGGCAACTAATGAAAAACTGTTTTTT; CDR3 protein: CASSPSAPSRATNEKLFF
clone size: NA; D gene: NA; V gene: TRBV6-5; J gene: TRBJ2-7; CDR3 DNA: TGTGCCAGCAGGGTTCTCAGGGTCCACGAGCAGTACTTC; CDR3 protein: CASRVLRVHEQYF
clone size: NA; D gene: TRBD1; V gene: TRBV27; J gene: TRBJ2-1; CDR3 DNA: TGTGCCAGCAGGCAAACCGGGACAGGGTATAATGAGCAGTTCTTC; CDR3 protein: CASRQTGTGYNEQFF
clone size: NA; D gene: NA; V gene: TRBV6-9; J gene: TRBJ2-1; CDR3 DNA: TGTGCCAGCAGTATTGAGCGAGGGGGTCACAATGAGCAGTTCTTC; CDR3 protein: CASSIERGGHNEQFF
clone size: NA; D gene: TRBD2; V gene: TRBV2; J gene: TRBJ2-1; CDR3 DNA: TGTGCCAGCAGTGTAAGATCGGGGGGGGCCTACAATGAGCAGTTCTTC; CDR3 protein: CASSVRSGGAYNEQFF
clone size: once; D gene: NA; V gene: TRBV10-3; J gene: TRBJ2-5; CDR3 DNA: TGTGCCATCAGTATGGGGGGGCCCCCCCAAGAGACCCAGTACTTC; CDR3 protein: CAISMGGPPQETQYF
clone size: NA; D gene: NA; V gene: TRBV4-1; J gene: TRBJ1-5; CDR3 DNA: TGCGCCAGCAGCCAAGGGAGGTTAATTAATAGCAATCAGCCCCAGCATTTT; CDR3 protein: CASSQGRLINSNQPQHF
clone size: once; D gene: TRBD1; V gene: TRBV4-1; J gene: TRBJ2-7; CDR3 DNA: TGCGCCAGCAGCCAGAGGGGGCTGAACACCGGGACGCCTGCCTACGAGCAGTACTTC; CDR3 protein: CASSQRGLNTGTPAYEQYF
clone size: NA; D gene: TRBD1; V gene: TRBV5-8; J gene: TRBJ1-6; CDR3 DNA: TGTGCCAGCAGAACCAGGGGGTCTTCACCCCTCCACTTT; CDR3 protein: CASRTRGSSPLHF
clone size: NA; D gene: TRBD1; V gene: TRBV27; J gene: TRBJ2-7; CDR3 DNA: TGTGCCAGCAGGCCTACTTGGACAGGGTACGAGCAGTACTTC; CDR3 protein: CASRPTWTGYEQYF
clone size: NA; D gene: NA; V gene: TRBV11-2; J gene: TRBJ2-4; CDR3 DNA: TGTGCCAGCAGCTTAGGAGGTTACGAAAACATTCAGTACTTC; CDR3 protein: CASSLGGYENIQYF
clone size: NA; D gene: TRBD1; V gene: TRBV5-8; J gene: TRBJ1-5; CDR3 DNA: TGTGCCAGCAGCGGAACAGGGGCAAGAAATCAGCCCCAGCATTTT; CDR3 protein: CASSGTGARNQPQHF
clone size: NA; D gene: TRBD1; V gene: TRBV5-1; J gene: TRBJ1-2; CDR3 DNA: TGCGCCAGCAGCCTCGAACCGGGACAGGGCTATGGCTACACCTTC; CDR3 protein: CASSLEPGQGYGYTF
clone size: NA; D gene: NA; V gene: TRBV27; J gene: TRBJ1-1; CDR3 DNA: TGTGCCAGCAGTCCCTTAATATTTCGGGGGAGTGAAGCTTTCTTT; CDR3 protein: CASSPLIFRGSEAFF
clone size: NA; D gene: NA; V gene: TRBV3-1/TRBV3-2; J gene: TRBJ2-1; CDR3 DNA: TGTGCCAGCAGCCCAGGGGTTCGAGTGGATGAGCAGTTCTTC; CDR3 protein: CASSPGVRVDEQFF
clone size: few; D gene: TRBD1; V gene: TRBV19; J gene: TRBJ1-4; CDR3 DNA: TGTGCCAGTAATTACAGGGGGCTGGGCTCACCCCTGTTTTTT; CDR3 protein: CASNYRGLGSPLFF
clone size: few; D gene: NA; V gene: TRBV21-1; J gene: TRBJ2-7; CDR3 DNA: TGTGCCAGCAGCAAAGCTCTTTTATGGAGCAGGGTTATAGAGGTCGGATACGAGCAGTACTTC; CDR3 protein: CASSKALLWSRVIEVGYEQYF
clone size: NA; D gene: TRBD1; V gene: TRBV19; J gene: TRBJ1-1; CDR3 DNA: TGTGCCAGCAGCAAGGGACAGTACACTGAAGCTTTCTTT; CDR3 protein: CASSKGQYTEAFF
clone size: NA; D gene: TRBD2; V gene: TRBV5-1; J gene: TRBJ2-1; CDR3 DNA: TGCGCCAGCAGCACCGGACTAGCATACAATGAGCAGTTCTTC; CDR3 protein: CASSTGLAYNEQFF
clone size: NA; D gene: NA; V gene: TRBV19; J gene: TRBJ1-5; CDR3 DNA: TGTGCCAGTACCATCACCCCCTACCCGGATCAGCCCCAGCATTTT; CDR3 protein: CASTITPYPDQPQHF
clone size: NA; D gene: NA; V gene: TRBV6-5; J gene: TRBJ2-1; CDR3 DNA: TGTGCCAGCAGTTACAAGAGCTCCTACAATGAGCAGTTCTTC; CDR3 protein: CASSYKSSYNEQFF
clone size: NA; D gene: TRBD2; V gene: TRBV3-1/TRBV3-2; J gene: TRBJ2-3; CDR3 DNA: TGTGCCAGCAGCCTCCTAGGGTCACTAGCGGGGGGCACGGATACGCAGTATTTT; CDR3 protein: CASSLLGSLAGGTDTQYF
clone size: NA; D gene: NA; V gene: TRBV10-2; J gene: TRBJ2-7; CDR3 DNA: TGCGCCACCGCCGATCCGAGCCGGTACGAGCAGTACTTC; CDR3 protein: CATADPSRYEQYF
clone size: once; D gene: NA; V gene: TRBV10-3; J gene: TRBJ2-6; CDR3 DNA: TGTGCCATCAGCCGAGGAAGCAGCCACTCTGGGGCCAACGTCCTGACTTTC; CDR3 protein: CAISRGSSHSGANVLTF
clone size: NA; D gene: TRBD2; V gene: TRBV7-6; J gene: TRBJ2-5; CDR3 DNA: TGTGCCAGCAGCTACCCTAGCGGGGGTGGGGAGACCCAGTACTTC; CDR3 protein: CASSYPSGGGETQYF
clone size: NA; D gene: NA; V gene: TRBV7-2; J gene: TRBJ1-4; CDR3 DNA: TGTGCCAGCAGCTTACAGGCAACTAATGAAAAACTGTTTTTT; CDR3 protein: CASSLQATNEKLFF
clone size: NA; D gene: NA; V gene: TRBV19; J gene: TRBJ1-1; CDR3 DNA: TGTGCCAGTAGTAAACCAGGGGCAGGGAACACTGAAGCTTTCTTT; CDR3 protein: CASSKPGAGNTEAFF
clone size: NA; D gene: TRBD2; V gene: TRBV5-1; J gene: TRBJ2-6; CDR3 DNA: TGCGCCAGCAGCTTGGAAGGGACTACGATTGGGGCCAACGTCCTGACTTTC; CDR3 protein: CASSLEGTTIGANVLTF
clone size: NA; D gene: NA; V gene: TRBV3-1/TRBV3-2; J gene: TRBJ1-3; CDR3 DNA: TGTGCCAGCAGCCGAGGTCGGGGAATGGGTGGAAACACCATATATTTT; CDR3 protein: CASSRGRGMGGNTIYF
clone size: NA; D gene: NA; V gene: TRBV6-5; J gene: TRBJ1-6; CDR3 DNA: TGTGCCAGCAGAGCGACAGGCTATAATTCACCCCTCCACTTT; CDR3 protein: CASRATGYNSPLHF
clone size: NA; D gene: TRBD1; V gene: TRBV20-1; J gene: TRBJ1-1; CDR3 DNA: TGCAGTGCGAGCAGGGGGTCTGAAGCTTTCTTT; CDR3 protein: CSASRGSEAFF
clone size: NA; D gene: TRBD2; V gene: TRBV7-2; J gene: TRBJ2-3; CDR3 DNA: TGTGCCAGCAGCTTAGCGAGCACTAGCGGTTCGACAGATACGCAGTATTTT; CDR3 protein: CASSLASTSGSTDTQYF
clone size: NA; D gene: NA; V gene: TRBV7-9; J gene: TRBJ1-1; CDR3 DNA: TGTGCCAGCAACCCTCCCTACGCGGAGACTGAAGCTTTCTTT; CDR3 protein: CASNPPYAETEAFF
clone size: NA; D gene: NA; V gene: TRBV15; J gene: TRBJ2-5; CDR3 DNA: TGTGCCACCAGCAGAGATTCGAGAACCGCCGACAGACTCCAAGAGACCCAGTACTTC; CDR3 protein: CATSRDSRTADRLQETQYF
clone size: few; D gene: NA; V gene: TRBV5-1; J gene: TRBJ1-4; CDR3 DNA: TGCGCCAGCAGCTCCGGGGGAGGGGGTGGTGAAAAACTGTTTTTT; CDR3 protein: CASSSGGGGGEKLFF
clone size: NA; D gene: TRBD2; V gene: TRBV3-1/TRBV3-2; J gene: TRBJ2-3; CDR3 DNA: TGTGCCAGCAGCCAAACTAGCGGGGATGGTACAGATACGCAGTATTTT; CDR3 protein: CASSQTSGDGTDTQYF
clone size: NA; D gene: NA; V gene: TRBV21-1; J gene: TRBJ2-2; CDR3 DNA: TGTGCCACGTATTTGACATCGAACACCGGGGAGCTGTTTTTT; CDR3 protein: CATYLTSNTGELFF
clone size: once; D gene: TRBD1; V gene: TRBV7-9; J gene: TRBJ1-1; CDR3 DNA: TGTGCCAGCCGATCCGGGACAGCGAACACTGAAGCTTTCTTT; CDR3 protein: CASRSGTANTEAFF
clone size: NA; D gene: TRBD1; V gene: TRBV5-8; J gene: TRBJ1-5; CDR3 DNA: TGTGCCAGCAGCAGGGACAGTTGGGTCGGGCAGCCCCAGCATTTT; CDR3 protein: CASSRDSWVGQPQHF
clone size: NA; D gene: NA; V gene: TRBV18; J gene: TRBJ2-7; CDR3 DNA: TGTGCCAGCTCAGTGGCCAGGGTGGACTCCTACGAGCAGTACTTC; CDR3 protein: CASSVARVDSYEQYF
clone size: NA; D gene: TRBD1; V gene: TRBV11-2; J gene: TRBJ1-2; CDR3 DNA: TGTGCCAGCAGCATCGGACAGGCTTATAACTATGGCTACACCTTC; CDR3 protein: CASSIGQAYNYGYTF
clone size: NA; D gene: NA; V gene: TRBV3-1/TRBV3-2; J gene: TRBJ2-2; CDR3 DNA: TGTGCCAGTGAACGGGGGACGAACACCGGGGAGCTGTTTTTT; CDR3 protein: CASERGTNTGELFF
clone size: NA; D gene: NA; V gene: TRBV18; J gene: TRBJ2-7; CDR3 DNA: TGTGCCAGCTCACCGTTGGACAACGCCTACGAGCAGTACTTC; CDR3 protein: CASSPLDNAYEQYF
clone size: NA; D gene: TRBD1; V gene: TRBV27; J gene: TRBJ1-5; CDR3 DNA: TGTGCCAGCAGTTTCCGACAGGGTGGCAATCAGCCCCAGCATTTT; CDR3 protein: CASSFRQGGNQPQHF
clone size: NA; D gene: TRBD1; V gene: TRBV6-5; J gene: TRBJ2-7; CDR3 DNA: TGTGCCAGCAGTTCTAGGACAGGGGAATCCTACGAGCAGTACTTC; CDR3 protein: CASSSRTGESYEQYF
clone size: NA; D gene: NA; V gene: TRBV2; J gene: TRBJ1-2; CDR3 DNA: TGTGCCAGCAGTGAAAACCCGGGGGGGGGCAGCTATGGCTACACCTTC; CDR3 protein: CASSENPGGGSYGYTF
clone size: NA; D gene: NA; V gene: TRBV5-8; J gene: TRBJ1-1; CDR3 DNA: TGTGCCAGCATGCGAGGTAGTGAAGCTTTCTTT; CDR3 protein: CASMRGSEAFF